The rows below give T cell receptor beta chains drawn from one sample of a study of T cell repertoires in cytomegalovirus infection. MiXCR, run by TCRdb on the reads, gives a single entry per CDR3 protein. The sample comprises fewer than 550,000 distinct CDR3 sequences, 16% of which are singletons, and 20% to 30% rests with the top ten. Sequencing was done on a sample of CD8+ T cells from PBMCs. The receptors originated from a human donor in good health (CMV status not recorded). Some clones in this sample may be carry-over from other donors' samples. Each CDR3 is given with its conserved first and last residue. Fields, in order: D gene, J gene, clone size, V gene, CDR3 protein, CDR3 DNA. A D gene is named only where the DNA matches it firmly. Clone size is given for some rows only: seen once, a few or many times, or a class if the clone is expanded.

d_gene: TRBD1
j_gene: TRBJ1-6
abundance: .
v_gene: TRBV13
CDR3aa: CASSQQGSSYNSPLHF
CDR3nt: TGTGCCAGCAGTCAACAGGGGAGCTCCTATAATTCACCCCTCCACTTT

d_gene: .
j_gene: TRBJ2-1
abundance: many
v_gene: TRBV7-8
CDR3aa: CASSLDWNSYNEQFF
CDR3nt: TGTGCCAGCAGCTTGGACTGGAACTCCTACAATGAGCAGTTCTTC

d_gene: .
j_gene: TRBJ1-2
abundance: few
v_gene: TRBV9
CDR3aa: CASSSRRGYTF
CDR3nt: TGTGCCAGCAGCTCTCGAAGGGGCTACACCTTC

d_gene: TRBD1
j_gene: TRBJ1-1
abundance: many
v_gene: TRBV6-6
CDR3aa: CASSFGQGERVNTEAFF
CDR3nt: TGTGCCAGCAGTTTCGGACAGGGTGAGAGGGTGAACACTGAAGCTTTCTTT

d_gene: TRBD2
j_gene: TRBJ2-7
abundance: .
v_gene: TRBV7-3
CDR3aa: CASSVSTSGYYEQYF
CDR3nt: TGTGCCAGCAGCGTTTCGACTAGCGGATACTACGAGCAGTACTTC

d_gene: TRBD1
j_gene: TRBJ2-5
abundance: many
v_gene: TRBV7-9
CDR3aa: CASSSDRLQETQYF
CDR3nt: TGTGCCAGCAGCTCGGACAGGCTCCAAGAGACCCAGTACTTC

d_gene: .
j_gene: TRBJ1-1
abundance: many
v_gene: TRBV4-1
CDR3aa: CASSQDTGTEAFF
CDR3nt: TGCGCCAGCAGCCAAGATACCGGTACTGAAGCTTTCTTT

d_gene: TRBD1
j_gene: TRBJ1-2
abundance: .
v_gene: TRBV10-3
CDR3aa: CAISEDDRGFGYTF
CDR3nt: TGTGCCATCAGTGAGGATGACAGGGGATTTGGCTACACCTTC

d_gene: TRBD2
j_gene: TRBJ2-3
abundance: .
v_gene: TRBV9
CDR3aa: CVSSLRTSASTDTQYF
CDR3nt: TGTGTCAGCAGCCTTCGGACTAGCGCTTCCACAGATACGCAGTATTTT

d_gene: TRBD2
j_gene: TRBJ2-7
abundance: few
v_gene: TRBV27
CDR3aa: CASSSLLAGEVLEQYF
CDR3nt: TGTGCCAGCAGTTCATTACTAGCGGGAGAAGTTCTCGAGCAGTACTTC

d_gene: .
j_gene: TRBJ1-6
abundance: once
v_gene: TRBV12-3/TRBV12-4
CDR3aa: CAISRGRAPLHF
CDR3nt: TGTGCCATCTCTCGGGGCCGGGCACCCCTCCACTTT

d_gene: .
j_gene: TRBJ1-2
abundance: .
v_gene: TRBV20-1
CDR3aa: CSAWDGGGGYTF
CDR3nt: TGCAGTGCTTGGGACGGGGGAGGCGGCTACACCTTC

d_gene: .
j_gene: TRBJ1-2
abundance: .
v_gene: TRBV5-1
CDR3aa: CASSGKGRTANYGYTF
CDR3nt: TGCGCCAGCAGCGGGAAAGGACGGACCGCTAACTATGGCTACACCTTC

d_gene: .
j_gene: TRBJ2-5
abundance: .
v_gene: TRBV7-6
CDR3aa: CASTPSTGPETQYF
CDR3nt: TGTGCCAGCACCCCCTCGACAGGTCCGGAGACCCAGTACTTC

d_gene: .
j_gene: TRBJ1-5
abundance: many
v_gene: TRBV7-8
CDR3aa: CASSPTGQRNQPQHF
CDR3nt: TGTGCCAGCAGCCCGACCGGACAGCGCAATCAGCCCCAGCATTTT

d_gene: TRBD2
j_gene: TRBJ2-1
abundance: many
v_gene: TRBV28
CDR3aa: CASLPLAHSYNEQFF
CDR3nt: TGTGCCAGCCTTCCACTAGCGCACTCCTACAATGAGCAGTTCTTC

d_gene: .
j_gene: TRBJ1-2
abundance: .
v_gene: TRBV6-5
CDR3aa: CASSYLTEGFGYTF
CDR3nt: TGTGCCAGCAGTTACTTGACAGAAGGGTTTGGCTACACCTTC

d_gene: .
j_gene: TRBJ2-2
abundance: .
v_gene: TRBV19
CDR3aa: CASSSRMNTGELFF
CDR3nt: TGTGCCAGTAGTTCCCGTATGAACACCGGGGAGCTGTTTTTT

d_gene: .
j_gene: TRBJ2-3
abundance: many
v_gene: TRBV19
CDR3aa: CASSITGRPSQDTQYF
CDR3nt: TGTGCCAGTAGTATAACCGGCAGGCCTTCACAGGATACGCAGTATTTT

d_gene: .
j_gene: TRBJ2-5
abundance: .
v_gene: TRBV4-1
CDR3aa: CASRGSGAQYF
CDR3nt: TGCGCCAGCAGGGGTTCGGGGGCCCAGTACTTC

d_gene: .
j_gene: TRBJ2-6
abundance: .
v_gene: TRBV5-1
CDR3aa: CASSLGYSGANVLTF
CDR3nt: TGCGCCAGCAGCTTAGGGTACTCTGGGGCCAACGTCCTGACTTTC

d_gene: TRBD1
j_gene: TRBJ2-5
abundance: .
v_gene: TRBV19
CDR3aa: CASSTRDRGGETQYF
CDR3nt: TGTGCCAGTAGTACACGGGACAGGGGTGGTGAGACCCAGTACTTC

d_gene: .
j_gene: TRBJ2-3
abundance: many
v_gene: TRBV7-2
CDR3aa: CASSLREIYSTDTQYF
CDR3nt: TGTGCCAGCAGCCTCCGGGAGATATACAGCACAGATACGCAGTATTTT

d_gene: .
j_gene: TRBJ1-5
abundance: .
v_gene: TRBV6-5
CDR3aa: CASRESGQYSNQPQHF
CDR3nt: TGTGCCAGCAGGGAGTCCGGACAGTATAGCAATCAGCCCCAGCATTTT

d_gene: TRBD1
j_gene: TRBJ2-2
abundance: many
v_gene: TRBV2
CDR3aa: CASSVTGNGELFF
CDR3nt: TGTGCCAGCAGTGTGACAGGGAACGGGGAGCTGTTTTTT

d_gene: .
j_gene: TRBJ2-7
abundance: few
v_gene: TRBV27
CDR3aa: CASSARRPREQYF
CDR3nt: TGTGCCAGCAGTGCTCGGCGCCCCAGGGAGCAGTACTTC

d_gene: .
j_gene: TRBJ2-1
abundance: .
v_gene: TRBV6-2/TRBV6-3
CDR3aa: CASSYRAGFGFF
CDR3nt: TGTGCCAGCAGTTACCGGGCAGGGTTCGGATTCTTC

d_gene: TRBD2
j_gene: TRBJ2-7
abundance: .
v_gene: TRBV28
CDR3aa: CASSLAGALYEQYF
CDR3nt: TGTGCCAGCAGCCTAGCGGGAGCTCTGTACGAGCAGTACTTC

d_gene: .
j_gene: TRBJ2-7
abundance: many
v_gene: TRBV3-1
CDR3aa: CASSQLRDPNYEQYF
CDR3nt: TGTGCCAGCAGCCAACTCAGGGACCCAAACTACGAGCAGTACTTC

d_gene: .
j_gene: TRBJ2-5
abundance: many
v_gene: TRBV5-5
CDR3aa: CASSLAPAGEEGETQYF
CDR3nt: TGTGCCAGCAGCTTGGCCCCGGCAGGGGAAGAGGGCGAGACCCAGTACTTC

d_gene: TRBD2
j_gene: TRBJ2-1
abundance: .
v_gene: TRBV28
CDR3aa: CASSSQREGQDEQFF
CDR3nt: TGTGCCAGCAGTTCTCAGCGGGAGGGCCAGGATGAGCAGTTCTTC

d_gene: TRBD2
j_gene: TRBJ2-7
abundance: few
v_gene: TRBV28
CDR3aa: CASSLLAGGGGEQYF
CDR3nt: TGTGCCAGCAGCTTACTAGCGGGAGGAGGAGGCGAGCAGTACTTC